This TCR beta chain was captured by sequencing in a study of CD8 T cells in Susac syndrome. Reverse transcription of roughly 0.5 to 1 ug RNA used random hexamers. Multiplex immunoSEQ PCR targeted 54 Vbeta and 13 Jbeta TCR beta segments. TCRdb called the immunoSEQ multiplex PCR reads again in MiXCR, with one record for every CDR3 protein. This table has about 190,000 distinct CDR3 sequences, over 75% appearing once. Germline V CDR1 and CDR2: SGHTA, FQGNSA. The germline V and J ends were trimmed by 5 bases and 4 bases, with 7 bases remaining between them. This CDR3 spans 12 amino acids. The sequence was collected from a human donor with Susac syndrome. The gene calls are TRBV7-2 and TRBJ2-3; maybe TRBD2 (5 bases). What was sequenced was CD4+ T cells from PBMCs. This CDR3 is CASSRAADTQYF. The CDR3 nucleotides are TGTGCCAGCAGCCGAGCGGCAGATACGCAGTATTTT.